A selection of T cell receptor beta chains follows, all from one sample in a study of cytomegalovirus exposure and HLA in healthy donors. Here immunoSEQ multiplex PCR was the method, and the copy in TCRdb shows in-frame clones only, minus some. The table has about 120,000 clones, approximately 80% seen once; the top ten hold more than 1.5%. The sequenced material came from PBMCs. The receptors here all came from a man aged 35 to 55 in good health and CMV-seronegative. Each CDR3 is given with its conserved first and last residue. D genes are given only for firm matches. Size tells how often a clone was seen (once, few, many) or the class of an expanded clone, and some rows leave it out.

d_gene: NA
len: 14
j_gene: TRBJ1-4
abundance: NA
v_gene: TRBV28
CDR3nt: TGTGCCAGCAGTCTTATTGCAACTAATGAAAAACTGTTTTTT
CDR3aa: CASSLIATNEKLFF

d_gene: TRBD1
len: 15
j_gene: TRBJ2-7
abundance: NA
v_gene: TRBV28
CDR3nt: TGTGCCAGCAGATCGACCGGGACAGGGTGGTACGAGCAGTACTTC
CDR3aa: CASRSTGTGWYEQYF

d_gene: TRBD2
len: 15
j_gene: TRBJ2-5
abundance: NA
v_gene: TRBV2
CDR3nt: TGTGCCAGCAGTGAATCCGGCAGCGGGGACGAGACCCAGTACTTC
CDR3aa: CASSESGSGDETQYF

d_gene: NA
len: 16
j_gene: TRBJ1-3
abundance: NA
v_gene: TRBV4-2
CDR3nt: TGTGCCAGCAGGACCGCGGGGGCAGTCTCTGGAAACACCATATATTTT
CDR3aa: CASRTAGAVSGNTIYF

d_gene: NA
len: 16
j_gene: TRBJ1-4
abundance: NA
v_gene: TRBV9
CDR3nt: TGTGCCAGCAGCGTAGGATTGCGGGCGACTAATGAAAAACTGTTTTTT
CDR3aa: CASSVGLRATNEKLFF

d_gene: NA
len: 12
j_gene: TRBJ2-7
abundance: NA
v_gene: TRBV10-3
CDR3nt: TGTGCCATCAGTGAGCAAAACTACGAGCAGTACTTC
CDR3aa: CAISEQNYEQYF

d_gene: NA
len: 15
j_gene: TRBJ1-2
abundance: few
v_gene: TRBV4-2
CDR3nt: TGTGCCAGCAGCCAAGATGTCGGGGGAATCTATGGCTACACCTTC
CDR3aa: CASSQDVGGIYGYTF

d_gene: NA
len: 10
j_gene: TRBJ1-2
abundance: NA
v_gene: TRBV9
CDR3nt: TGTGCCAGCAGCGGTCGGGGCTACACCTTC
CDR3aa: CASSGRGYTF

d_gene: NA
len: 12
j_gene: TRBJ1-1
abundance: NA
v_gene: TRBV28
CDR3nt: TGTGCCAGCAAGGAGGGCGGTCCTGAAGCTTTCTTT
CDR3aa: CASKEGGPEAFF

d_gene: NA
len: 10
j_gene: TRBJ1-1
abundance: NA
v_gene: TRBV19
CDR3nt: TGTGCCAGTAGTCAACGAAAGCCGTTCTTT
CDR3aa: CASSQRKPFF

d_gene: NA
len: 14
j_gene: TRBJ2-2
abundance: once
v_gene: TRBV9
CDR3nt: TGTGCCAGCAGCTTCATCCCAGGGACCGGGGAGCTGTTTTTT
CDR3aa: CASSFIPGTGELFF

d_gene: NA
len: 13
j_gene: TRBJ2-7
abundance: NA
v_gene: TRBV29-1
CDR3nt: TGCAGCGCTGCAGTAGGGAGAGGCTACGAGCAGTACTTC
CDR3aa: CSAAVGRGYEQYF

d_gene: TRBD2
len: 13
j_gene: TRBJ2-2
abundance: NA
v_gene: TRBV10-3
CDR3nt: TGTGCCATCATGGGGGACTACCCCGGGGAGCTGTTTTTT
CDR3aa: CAIMGDYPGELFF

d_gene: NA
len: 12
j_gene: TRBJ2-5
abundance: NA
v_gene: TRBV6-5
CDR3nt: TGTGCCAGCAGCAATAGCAAAGAGACCCAGTACTTC
CDR3aa: CASSNSKETQYF

d_gene: TRBD1
len: 13
j_gene: TRBJ1-6
abundance: NA
v_gene: TRBV7-9
CDR3nt: TGTGCCAGCAATACAGGGGGGAATTCACCCCTCCACTTT
CDR3aa: CASNTGGNSPLHF

d_gene: TRBD1
len: 14
j_gene: TRBJ1-1
abundance: NA
v_gene: TRBV5-6
CDR3nt: TGTGCCAGCACCGAGACAGGGGCTTGGACTGAAGCTTTCTTT
CDR3aa: CASTETGAWTEAFF

d_gene: TRBD1
len: 15
j_gene: TRBJ2-7
abundance: NA
v_gene: TRBV19
CDR3nt: TGTGCCAGTAGTATAACGGACAGGGTCTCCTACGAGCAGTACTTC
CDR3aa: CASSITDRVSYEQYF

d_gene: TRBD1
len: 14
j_gene: TRBJ1-5
abundance: NA
v_gene: TRBV19
CDR3nt: TGTGCCAGTAGTGCAGGGACAGGCTATCAGCCCCAGCATTTT
CDR3aa: CASSAGTGYQPQHF

d_gene: NA
len: 11
j_gene: TRBJ2-7
abundance: NA
v_gene: TRBV11-2
CDR3nt: TGTGCCAGCAGCTTAACATACGAGCAGTACTTC
CDR3aa: CASSLTYEQYF

d_gene: TRBD1
len: 15
j_gene: TRBJ1-2
abundance: NA
v_gene: TRBV7-2
CDR3nt: TGTGCCAGCAGCTTTGGGACAGAAGACTACTATGGCTACACCTTC
CDR3aa: CASSFGTEDYYGYTF

d_gene: NA
len: 15
j_gene: TRBJ1-3
abundance: NA
v_gene: TRBV18
CDR3nt: TGTGCCAGCTCACCGCAGGGAACGCCTGGAAACACCATATATTTT
CDR3aa: CASSPQGTPGNTIYF

d_gene: NA
len: 11
j_gene: TRBJ2-7
abundance: NA
v_gene: TRBV29-1
CDR3nt: TGCAGCGTATCAGGGGTCGGGGAGCAGTACTTC
CDR3aa: CSVSGVGEQYF

d_gene: NA
len: 13
j_gene: TRBJ1-5
abundance: NA
v_gene: TRBV7-8
CDR3nt: TGTGCCAGCAGCTACCAGGGTGGCGCAGCCCAGCATTTT
CDR3aa: CASSYQGGAAQHF

d_gene: NA
len: 15
j_gene: TRBJ2-3
abundance: NA
v_gene: TRBV7-2
CDR3nt: TGTGCCAGCAGCTTAGGTCCCGGGGGCACAGATACGCAGTATTTT
CDR3aa: CASSLGPGGTDTQYF

d_gene: TRBD1
len: 15
j_gene: TRBJ2-3
abundance: NA
v_gene: TRBV5-4
CDR3nt: TGTGCCAGCAGCTTCGGGACAGGGATAACAGATACGCAGTATTTT
CDR3aa: CASSFGTGITDTQYF

d_gene: TRBD2
len: 17
j_gene: TRBJ2-2
abundance: once
v_gene: TRBV7-2
CDR3nt: TGTGCCAGCAGCTTAGTTGGCAAAGCGGGAGGCACCGGGGAGCTGTTTTTT
CDR3aa: CASSLVGKAGGTGELFF

d_gene: TRBD2
len: 17
j_gene: TRBJ2-4
abundance: NA
v_gene: TRBV7-8
CDR3nt: TGTGCCAGCAGCTTAGTGGCGGGGGACCTAGCCAAAAACAGTCAGTACTTC
CDR3aa: CASSLVAGDLAKNSQYF

d_gene: NA
len: 14
j_gene: TRBJ1-1
abundance: NA
v_gene: TRBV23-1
CDR3nt: TGCGCCAGCAGTCAATCGCTGGGGGGGACTGAAGCTTTCTTT
CDR3aa: CASSQSLGGTEAFF

d_gene: TRBD1
len: 15
j_gene: TRBJ2-3
abundance: NA
v_gene: TRBV28
CDR3nt: TGTGCCAGCAGTTCGCCGGGGACAGGGGGACATACGCAGTATTTT
CDR3aa: CASSSPGTGGHTQYF

d_gene: NA
len: 12
j_gene: TRBJ1-5
abundance: NA
v_gene: TRBV5-8
CDR3nt: TGTGCCAGCAGCTTACAGGGTCAGCCCCAGCATTTT
CDR3aa: CASSLQGQPQHF

d_gene: NA
len: 18
j_gene: TRBJ2-2
abundance: few
v_gene: TRBV18
CDR3nt: TGTGCCAGCTCACCAGGGGTCGAGCGCGGCAGGGCTACCGGGGAGCTGTTTTTT
CDR3aa: CASSPGVERGRATGELFF

d_gene: TRBD1
len: 13
j_gene: TRBJ2-7
abundance: NA
v_gene: TRBV4-2
CDR3nt: TGTGCCAGCAGCCCGGAAGACAGGGGGCTAATTGGCTTC
CDR3aa: CASSPEDRGLIGF

d_gene: NA
len: 12
j_gene: TRBJ2-7
abundance: NA
v_gene: TRBV10-3
CDR3nt: TGTGCCATCACCACAGGGGGGGACGAGCAGTACTTC
CDR3aa: CAITTGGDEQYF

d_gene: NA
len: 16
j_gene: TRBJ2-3
abundance: NA
v_gene: TRBV19
CDR3nt: TGTGCCAGTAGTATAAGTGGGAGGCGGATCACAGATACGCAGTATTTT
CDR3aa: CASSISGRRITDTQYF

d_gene: NA
len: 11
j_gene: TRBJ2-2
abundance: NA
v_gene: TRBV30
CDR3nt: TGTGCCCGGAAGGGGGCCGGGGAGCTGTTTTTT
CDR3aa: CARKGAGELFF

d_gene: NA
len: 14
j_gene: TRBJ1-5
abundance: few
v_gene: TRBV4-1
CDR3nt: TGCGCCAGCAGCCCTAGTAATAGCAATCAGCCCCAGCATTTT
CDR3aa: CASSPSNSNQPQHF

d_gene: NA
len: 17
j_gene: TRBJ2-1
abundance: NA
v_gene: TRBV5-1
CDR3nt: TGCGCCAGCAGCGAAACGTTGAACTCAGCGAAGGGGAATGAGCAGTTCTTC
CDR3aa: CASSETLNSAKGNEQFF

d_gene: NA
len: 13
j_gene: TRBJ1-4
abundance: NA
v_gene: TRBV10-3
CDR3nt: TGTGCCACCCACCCAGCAACTAATGAAAAACTGTTTTTT
CDR3aa: CATHPATNEKLFF

d_gene: TRBD2
len: 13
j_gene: TRBJ2-3
abundance: NA
v_gene: TRBV19
CDR3nt: TGTGCCAGTAGTGCGGGGGGTCCAGATACGCAGTATTTT
CDR3aa: CASSAGGPDTQYF

d_gene: TRBD2
len: 15
j_gene: TRBJ2-1
abundance: once
v_gene: TRBV5-4
CDR3nt: TGTGCCAGCAGCTTGGTAGCGGGAGAGCACAATGAGCAGTTCTTC
CDR3aa: CASSLVAGEHNEQFF

d_gene: NA
len: 14
j_gene: TRBJ2-3
abundance: few
v_gene: TRBV11-1
CDR3nt: TGTGCCAGCAGCTTGGCAGTGGTCACAGATACGCAGTATTTT
CDR3aa: CASSLAVVTDTQYF

d_gene: NA
len: 12
j_gene: TRBJ2-3
abundance: NA
v_gene: TRBV5-6
CDR3nt: TGTGCCAGCCGCGGGGGCGCAGATACGCAGTATTTT
CDR3aa: CASRGGADTQYF

d_gene: TRBD1
len: 14
j_gene: TRBJ1-2
abundance: NA
v_gene: TRBV5-1
CDR3nt: TGCGCCAGCGGAGGGACAGGTAGGCAGGAGAGCTACACCTTC
CDR3aa: CASGGTGRQESYTF

d_gene: NA
len: 13
j_gene: TRBJ2-5
abundance: NA
v_gene: TRBV30
CDR3nt: TGTGCCTGGAGTGGGACAGCTCAAGAGACCCAGTACTTC
CDR3aa: CAWSGTAQETQYF

d_gene: TRBD1
len: 16
j_gene: TRBJ2-1
abundance: NA
v_gene: TRBV6-5
CDR3nt: TGTGCCAGCAGTTACTTACCCGGGACAGGGATCCATGAGCAGTTCTTC
CDR3aa: CASSYLPGTGIHEQFF

d_gene: NA
len: 17
j_gene: TRBJ2-7
abundance: NA
v_gene: TRBV2
CDR3nt: TGTGCCAGCAGTGAAGGACAGCCCCGACAGGTTAATCACGAGCAGTACTTC
CDR3aa: CASSEGQPRQVNHEQYF

d_gene: NA
len: 16
j_gene: TRBJ2-3
abundance: NA
v_gene: TRBV7-2
CDR3nt: TGTGCCAGCACCTCCCAGGGCGGGGCTAGCACAGATACGCAGTATTTT
CDR3aa: CASTSQGGASTDTQYF

d_gene: TRBD1
len: 17
j_gene: TRBJ1-1
abundance: NA
v_gene: TRBV14
CDR3nt: TGTGCCAGCAGCCAAGTTGTGGGACAGGGGGCGGGCACTGAAGCTTTCTTT
CDR3aa: CASSQVVGQGAGTEAFF

d_gene: TRBD2
len: 16
j_gene: TRBJ2-7
abundance: NA
v_gene: TRBV14
CDR3nt: TGTGCCAGCAGCCAAGTTTTTCCAGCGGGAGGCAGCGAGCAGTACTTC
CDR3aa: CASSQVFPAGGSEQYF

d_gene: NA
len: 14
j_gene: TRBJ2-7
abundance: NA
v_gene: TRBV6-6
CDR3nt: TGTGCCAGCAGTTACCTTCTCCAGGTGCGCGAGCAGTACTTC
CDR3aa: CASSYLLQVREQYF

d_gene: NA
len: 16
j_gene: TRBJ2-7
abundance: NA
v_gene: TRBV6-5
CDR3nt: TGTGCCAGCAGTTACGAAGGCGGCAGGGTCGTCTACGAGCAGTACTTC
CDR3aa: CASSYEGGRVVYEQYF

d_gene: TRBD1
len: 15
j_gene: TRBJ1-5
abundance: few
v_gene: TRBV6-5
CDR3nt: TGTGCCAGCAGTACCCGGACAGGGGGCAATCAGCCCCAGCATTTT
CDR3aa: CASSTRTGGNQPQHF

d_gene: TRBD1
len: 15
j_gene: TRBJ1-2
abundance: few
v_gene: TRBV6-5
CDR3nt: TGTGCCAGCTCATCGTACAGGGGGCTCGTCTATGGCTACACCTTC
CDR3aa: CASSSYRGLVYGYTF

d_gene: NA
len: 13
j_gene: TRBJ1-2
abundance: NA
v_gene: TRBV19
CDR3nt: TGTGCCAGTAGTACGGAGGTAGGCTATGGCTACACCTTC
CDR3aa: CASSTEVGYGYTF